This TCR beta chain stems from a study of vaccination effects on CD4 cells after COVID-19. Study summary: Samples were taken post-vaccine, and their median timing was 72 days after the second dose.

Points on this clone: Its target is unknown.

Study-level points and caveats: Clones of infection and vaccine origin contracted markedly late after vaccination. In vaccinees who were healthy, merely 1 out of 255 vaccine-induced clones cross-reacted with common cold coronaviruses.

Before sequencing, viral peptide pools were used by the ViraFEST assay to expand antigen-specific CD4+ T cells. With more than 9 days of culture completed, CD4+ T cells were isolated. The vaccine given was either BNT162b2 or mRNA-1273, in two doses. The repertoire was sequenced with immunoSEQ multiplex PCR; TCRdb's copy has only in-frame clones and lacks some. Of tens of thousands of clones in the sample, 55% to 75% are singletons; the top ten hold about 9%. CDR3 length: 11 residues. Germline-derived CDR1 and CDR2 are MNHNS and SASEGT. Trimming removed 3 bases at V and 5 bases at J, with 4 bases between.

The sequence came from a human donor who received a COVID-19 vaccine. The input for sequencing was CD4+ T cells from PBMCs cultured with HCoV-NL63 spike peptides, taken after COVID-19 vaccination. This chain links TRBV6-1 with TRBJ2-5; D is uncertain. The CDR3 reads CASSDLETQYF. The CDR3 nucleotides are TGTGCCAGCAGTGATTTGGAGACCCAGTACTTC.